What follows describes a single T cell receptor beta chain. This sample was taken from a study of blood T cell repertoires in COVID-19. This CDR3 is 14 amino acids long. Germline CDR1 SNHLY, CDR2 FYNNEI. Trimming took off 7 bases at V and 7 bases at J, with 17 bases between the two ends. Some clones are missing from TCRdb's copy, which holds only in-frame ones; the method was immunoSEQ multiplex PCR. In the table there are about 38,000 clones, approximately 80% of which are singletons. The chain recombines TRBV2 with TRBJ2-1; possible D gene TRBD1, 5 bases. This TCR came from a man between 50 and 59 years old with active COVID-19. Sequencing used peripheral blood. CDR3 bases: TGTGCCAGCACCCGTCCCGGACACCCGAATGAGCAGTTCTTC. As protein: CASTRPGHPNEQFF. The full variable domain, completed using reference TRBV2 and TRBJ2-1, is EPEVTQTPSHQVTQMGQEVILRCVPISNHLYFYWYRQILGQKVEFLVSFYNNEISEKSEIFDDQFSVERPDGSNFTLKIRSTKLEDSAMYFCASTRPGHPNEQFFGPGTRLTVL.